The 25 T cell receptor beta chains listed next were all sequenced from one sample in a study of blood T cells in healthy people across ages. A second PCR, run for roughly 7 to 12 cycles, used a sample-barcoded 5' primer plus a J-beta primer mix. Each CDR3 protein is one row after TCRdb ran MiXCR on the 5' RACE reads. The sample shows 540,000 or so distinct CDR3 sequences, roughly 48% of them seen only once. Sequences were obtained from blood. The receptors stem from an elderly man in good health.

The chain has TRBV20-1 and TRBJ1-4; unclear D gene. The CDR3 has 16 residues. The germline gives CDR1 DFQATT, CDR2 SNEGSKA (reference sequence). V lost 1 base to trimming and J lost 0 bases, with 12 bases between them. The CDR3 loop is CSARAGRRSTNEKLFF. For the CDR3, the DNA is TGCAGTGCTAGAGCCGGCAGGCGATCAACTAATGAAAAACTGTTTTTT.

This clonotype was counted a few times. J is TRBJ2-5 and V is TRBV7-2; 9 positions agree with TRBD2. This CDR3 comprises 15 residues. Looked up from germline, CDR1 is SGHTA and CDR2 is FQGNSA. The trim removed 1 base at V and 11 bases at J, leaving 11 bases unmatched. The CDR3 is CASSLELAGPLEQYF. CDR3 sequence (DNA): TGTGCCAGCAGCTTAGAACTAGCGGGTCCCCTGGAGCAGTACTTC.

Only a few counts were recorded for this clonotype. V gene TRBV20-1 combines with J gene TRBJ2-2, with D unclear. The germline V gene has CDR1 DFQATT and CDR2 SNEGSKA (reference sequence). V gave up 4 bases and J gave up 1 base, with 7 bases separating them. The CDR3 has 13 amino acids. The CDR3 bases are TGCAGTGCTACCGCCGTGAACACCGGGGAGCTGTTTTTT. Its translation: CSATAVNTGELFF.

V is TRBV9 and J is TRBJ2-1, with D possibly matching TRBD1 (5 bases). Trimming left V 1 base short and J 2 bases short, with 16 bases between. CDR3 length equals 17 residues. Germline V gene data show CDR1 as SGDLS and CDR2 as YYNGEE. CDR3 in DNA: TGTGCCAGCAGCGTAACGGCTCGGAGACAGACCTACAATGAGCAGTTCTTC. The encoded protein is CASSVTARRQTYNEQFF.

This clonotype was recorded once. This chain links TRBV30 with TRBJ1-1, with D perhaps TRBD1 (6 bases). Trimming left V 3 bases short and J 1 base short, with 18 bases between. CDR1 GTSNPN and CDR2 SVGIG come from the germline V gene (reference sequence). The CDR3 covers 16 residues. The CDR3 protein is CAWRRKRGTGNTEAFF. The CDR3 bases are TGTGCCTGGAGGCGCAAGAGGGGGACGGGGAACACTGAAGCTTTCTTT.

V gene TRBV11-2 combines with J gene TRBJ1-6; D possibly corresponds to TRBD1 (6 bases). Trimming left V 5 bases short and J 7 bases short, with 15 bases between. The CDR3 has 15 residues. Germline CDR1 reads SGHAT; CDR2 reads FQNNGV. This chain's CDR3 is CASSPGDLKNSPLHF. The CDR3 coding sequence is TGTGCCAGCAGCCCAGGGGATTTGAAGAATTCACCCCTCCACTTT.

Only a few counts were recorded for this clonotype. The CDR3 sequence is CAIRWDIRNSPLHF. DNA for the CDR3: TGTGCCATCAGGTGGGACATTCGGAATTCACCCCTCCACTTT. The rearrangement uses TRBV10-3 and TRBJ1-6; D possibly corresponds to TRBD1 (6 bases). Germline lookup yields CDR1 ENHRY and CDR2 SYGVKD. The CDR3 is 14 amino acids. Trimming shortened V by 6 bases and J by 7 bases, and 13 bases separated the two germline ends.

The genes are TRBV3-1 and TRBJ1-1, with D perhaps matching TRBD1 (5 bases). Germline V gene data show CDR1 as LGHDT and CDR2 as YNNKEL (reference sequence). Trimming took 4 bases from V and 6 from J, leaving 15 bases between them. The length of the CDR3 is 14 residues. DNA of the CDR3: TGTGCCAGCAGCCCCTTGGGGGGTTCGGCTGAAGCTTTCTTT. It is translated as CASSPLGGSAEAFF.

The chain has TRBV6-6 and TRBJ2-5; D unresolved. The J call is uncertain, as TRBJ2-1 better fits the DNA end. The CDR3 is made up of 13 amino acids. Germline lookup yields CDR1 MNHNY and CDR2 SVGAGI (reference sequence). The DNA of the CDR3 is TGTGCCAGCAGGTCGGTCGGGCAAGAGACCCAGTTCTTC. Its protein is CASRSVGQETQFF.

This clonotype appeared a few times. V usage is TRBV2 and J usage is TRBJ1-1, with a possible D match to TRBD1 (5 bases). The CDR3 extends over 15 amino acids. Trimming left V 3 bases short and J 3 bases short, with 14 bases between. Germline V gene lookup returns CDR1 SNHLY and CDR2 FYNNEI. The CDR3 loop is CASSDQGGFDTEAFF. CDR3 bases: TGTGCCAGCAGTGACCAGGGAGGTTTTGACACTGAAGCTTTCTTT.

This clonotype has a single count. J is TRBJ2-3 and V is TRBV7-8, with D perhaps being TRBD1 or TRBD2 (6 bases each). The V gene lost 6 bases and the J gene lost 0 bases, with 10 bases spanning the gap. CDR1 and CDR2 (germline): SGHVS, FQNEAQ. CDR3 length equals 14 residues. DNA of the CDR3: TGTGCCAGCAGGCGGGACAAAAGCACAGATACGCAGTATTTT. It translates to CASRRDKSTDTQYF.

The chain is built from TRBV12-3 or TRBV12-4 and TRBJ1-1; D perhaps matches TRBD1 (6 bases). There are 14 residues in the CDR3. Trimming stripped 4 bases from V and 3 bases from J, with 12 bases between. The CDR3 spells CASSSSQGYTEAFF. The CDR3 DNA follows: TGTGCCAGCAGTTCCTCTCAGGGGTACACTGAAGCTTTCTTT.

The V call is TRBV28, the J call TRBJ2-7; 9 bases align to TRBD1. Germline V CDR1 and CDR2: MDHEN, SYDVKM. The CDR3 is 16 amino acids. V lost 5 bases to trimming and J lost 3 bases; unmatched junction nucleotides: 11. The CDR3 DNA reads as TGTGCCAGCAGTCCGCCGGGACAGGGCTTAGGCTACGAGCAGTACTTC. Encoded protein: CASSPPGQGLGYEQYF.

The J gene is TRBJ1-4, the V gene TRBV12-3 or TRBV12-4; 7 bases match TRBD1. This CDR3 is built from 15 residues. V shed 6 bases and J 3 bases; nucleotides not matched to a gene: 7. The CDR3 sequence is CASRRQGQANEKLFF. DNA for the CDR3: TGTGCCAGCAGGAGACAGGGACAAGCTAATGAAAAACTGTTTTTT.

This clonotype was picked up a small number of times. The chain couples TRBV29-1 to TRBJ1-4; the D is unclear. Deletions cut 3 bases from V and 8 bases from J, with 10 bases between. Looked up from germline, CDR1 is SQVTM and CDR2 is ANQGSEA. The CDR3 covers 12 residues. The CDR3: CSVDPGGEKLFF. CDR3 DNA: TGCAGCGTTGACCCGGGCGGGGAAAAACTGTTTTTT.

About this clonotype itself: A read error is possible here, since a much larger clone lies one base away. This CDR3 reads CSVEEPGTQFF. The CDR3 coding sequence is TGCAGCGTTGAGGAGCCGGGAACCCAGTTCTTC. The genes are TRBV29-1 and TRBJ2-1; maybe TRBD2 (5 bases). Germline V gene lookup returns CDR1 SQVTM and CDR2 ANQGSEA. The length of the CDR3 is 11 residues. V gave up 3 bases and J gave up 13 bases, with 13 bases separating them.

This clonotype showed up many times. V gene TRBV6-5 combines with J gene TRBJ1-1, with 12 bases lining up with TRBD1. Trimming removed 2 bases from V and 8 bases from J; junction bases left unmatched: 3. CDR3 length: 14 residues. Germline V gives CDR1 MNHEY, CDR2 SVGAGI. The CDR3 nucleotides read TGTGCCAGCAGTTACCGGGACAGGGGGCTGGAAGCTTTCTTT. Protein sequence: CASSYRDRGLEAFF.

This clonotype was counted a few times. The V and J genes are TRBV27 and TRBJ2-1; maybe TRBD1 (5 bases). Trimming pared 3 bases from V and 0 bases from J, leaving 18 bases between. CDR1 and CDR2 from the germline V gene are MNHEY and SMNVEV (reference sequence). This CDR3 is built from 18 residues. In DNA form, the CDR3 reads TGTGCCAGCAGTTTCCCCCCTGTTGGCAGGGTCTCCTACAATGAGCAGTTCTTC. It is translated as CASSFPPVGRVSYNEQFF.

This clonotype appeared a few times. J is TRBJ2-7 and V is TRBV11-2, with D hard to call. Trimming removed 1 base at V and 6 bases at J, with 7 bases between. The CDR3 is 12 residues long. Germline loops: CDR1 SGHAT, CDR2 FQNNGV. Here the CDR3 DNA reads TGTGCCAGCAGCTTAGTTTTGGTCGAGCAGTACTTC. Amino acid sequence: CASSLVLVEQYF. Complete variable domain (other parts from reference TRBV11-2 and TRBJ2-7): EAGVAQSPRYKIIEKRQSVAFWCNPISGHATLYWYQQILGQGPKLLIQFQNNGVVDDSQLPKDRFSAERLKGVDSTLKIQPAKLEDSAVYLCASSLVLVEQYFGPGTRLTVT.

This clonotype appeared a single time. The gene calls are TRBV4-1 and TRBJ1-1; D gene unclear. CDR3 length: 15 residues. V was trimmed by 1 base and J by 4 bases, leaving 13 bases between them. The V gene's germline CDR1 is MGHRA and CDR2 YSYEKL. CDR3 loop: CASSQVVVGRTEAFF. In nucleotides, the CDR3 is TGCGCCAGCAGCCAAGTGGTGGTAGGTCGCACTGAAGCTTTCTTT.

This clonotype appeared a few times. The CDR3 DNA follows: TGCGCCAGCAGTGAGTCGTACAAGGGGAAGAACGAGCAGTACTTC. It encodes CASSESYKGKNEQYF. J is TRBJ2-7 and V is TRBV10-2, with D perhaps matching TRBD1 (5 bases). Trimming removed 0 bases from V and 5 bases from J, with 14 bases in between. Germline assignment: CDR1 WSHSY and CDR2 SAAADI. The CDR3 contains 15 residues.

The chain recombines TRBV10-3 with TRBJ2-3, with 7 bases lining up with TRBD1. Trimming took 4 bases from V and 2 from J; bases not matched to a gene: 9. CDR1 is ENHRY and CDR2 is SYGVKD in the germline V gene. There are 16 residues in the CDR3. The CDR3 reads CAISGSPGQTTDTQYF. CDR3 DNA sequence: TGTGCCATCAGTGGTTCTCCGGGACAGACCACAGATACGCAGTATTTT.

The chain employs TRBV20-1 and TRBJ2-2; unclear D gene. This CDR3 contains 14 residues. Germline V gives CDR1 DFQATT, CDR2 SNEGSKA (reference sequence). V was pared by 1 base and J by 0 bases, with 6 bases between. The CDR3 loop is CSARVLANTGELFF. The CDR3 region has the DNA TGCAGTGCTAGAGTACTCGCGAACACCGGGGAGCTGTTTTTT.

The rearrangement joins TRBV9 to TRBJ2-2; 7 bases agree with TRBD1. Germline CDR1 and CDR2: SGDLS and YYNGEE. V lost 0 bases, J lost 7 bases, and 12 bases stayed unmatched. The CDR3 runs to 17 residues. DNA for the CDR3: TGTGCCAGCAGCGTAGACGGTAACCGACAGGGCAGCGGGGAGCTGTTTTTT. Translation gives CASSVDGNRQGSGELFF.

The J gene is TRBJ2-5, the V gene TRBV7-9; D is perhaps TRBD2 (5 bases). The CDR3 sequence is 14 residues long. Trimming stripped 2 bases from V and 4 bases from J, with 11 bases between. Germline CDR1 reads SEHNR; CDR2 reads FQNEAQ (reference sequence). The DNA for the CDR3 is TGTGCCAGCAGCTTAATGGGGAGTCGAGAGACCCAGTACTTC. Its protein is CASSLMGSRETQYF.